This entry describes one TCR beta chain. The same CDR3 is also encoded by other DNA sequences in this sample. Several immunoSEQ plates received, in even portions, the genomic DNA of each subset. The protocol was immunoSEQ multiplex PCR, while the TCRdb copy is restricted to in-frame clones and leaves out a portion. Found here are about 480,000 clones, 79% of them singletons; the top ten hold over 10%. This entry belongs to a study of shared clonotypes between healthy human individuals. The ends were cut back, 0 bases at V and 2 bases at J, with 8 bases in the middle. CDR3 length equals 14 residues. The germline V gene has CDR1 SGDLS and CDR2 YYNGEE.

The chain employs TRBV9 and TRBJ1-2, with D maybe TRBD1 (5 bases). The sequenced material came from PBMCs. The sequence was obtained from a woman in her thirties or forties in good health. Some clones in this sample may be carry-over from other donors' samples. The CDR3 region has the DNA TGTGCCAGCAGCGTAGGGGGACGGAACTATGGCTACACCTTC. Its translation is CASSVGGRNYGYTF.